Listed below are T cell receptor beta chains from one sample, sequenced in a study of T cell repertoires in ileal Crohn's disease. Produced via immunoSEQ multiplex PCR; TCRdb's table is partial and in-frame only. The profile shows 15,000 or so clones, about 91% of them singletons. Sequenced material: ileal tissue. The receptors were sampled from an adult with Crohn's disease. Each CDR3 is given with its conserved first and last residue. D genes are given only for firm matches. The listing skips clone size in some rows; elsewhere it reads once, few, many or a size class.

j_call: TRBJ1-1; clone_size: .; d_call: .; v_call: TRBV27; cdr3_nt: TGTGCCAGCAGTTTGTCGATAAACTTCGAAGCTTTCTTT; cdr3_aa: CASSLSINFEAFF
j_call: TRBJ2-1; clone_size: .; d_call: TRBD1; v_call: TRBV6-1; cdr3_nt: TGTGCCAGCAGATTGGGACAGGGGGGATACAATGAGCAGTTCTTC; cdr3_aa: CASRLGQGGYNEQFF
j_call: TRBJ2-7; clone_size: .; d_call: .; v_call: TRBV7-9; cdr3_nt: TGTGCCAGCAGCTCGGACAGCCCCTACGAGCAGTACTTC; cdr3_aa: CASSSDSPYEQYF
j_call: TRBJ1-2; clone_size: few; d_call: .; v_call: TRBV7-5; cdr3_nt: TGTGCCAGAAGCTCATACAGGGTGCTTGATGGCTACACCTTC; cdr3_aa: CARSSYRVLDGYTF
j_call: TRBJ2-2; clone_size: .; d_call: TRBD2; v_call: TRBV19; cdr3_nt: TGTGCCAGTAGTATGGACCTTAGACTAGCGGGAGGGCCGGATACCGGGGAGCTGTTTTTT; cdr3_aa: CASSMDLRLAGGPDTGELFF
j_call: TRBJ2-2; clone_size: few; d_call: .; v_call: TRBV20-1; cdr3_nt: TGCAGTGCCCGGAACACCGGGGAGCTGTTTTTT; cdr3_aa: CSARNTGELFF
j_call: TRBJ2-3; clone_size: .; d_call: TRBD2; v_call: TRBV6-5; cdr3_nt: TGTGCCAGCAGGGGACTAGCGGGAGAAGATACGCAGTATTTT; cdr3_aa: CASRGLAGEDTQYF
j_call: TRBJ2-1; clone_size: .; d_call: .; v_call: TRBV2; cdr3_nt: TGTGCCAGCAGTGAAGTGGGGCCTGGGGTAAATGAGCAGTTCTTC; cdr3_aa: CASSEVGPGVNEQFF
j_call: TRBJ1-4; clone_size: .; d_call: .; v_call: TRBV15; cdr3_nt: TGTGCCACCAGCAGAGATCTAAGTGAAAAACTGTTTTTT; cdr3_aa: CATSRDLSEKLFF
j_call: TRBJ2-2; clone_size: .; d_call: .; v_call: TRBV10-1; cdr3_nt: TGCGCCAGCAGTGACCAGGGTTTCGGCACCGGGGAGCTGTTTTTT; cdr3_aa: CASSDQGFGTGELFF
j_call: TRBJ2-3; clone_size: .; d_call: .; v_call: TRBV2; cdr3_nt: TGTGCCAGCCCCGCGGCGGGAAACACAGATACGCAGTATTTT; cdr3_aa: CASPAAGNTDTQYF
j_call: TRBJ2-1; clone_size: .; d_call: TRBD2; v_call: TRBV2; cdr3_nt: TGTGCCAGCAGGGTACTAGCGGGTGACAATGAGCAGTTCTTC; cdr3_aa: CASRVLAGDNEQFF
j_call: TRBJ1-1; clone_size: .; d_call: .; v_call: TRBV7-9; cdr3_nt: TGTGCCAGCAGCGCACATTTGAACACTGAAGCTTTCTTT; cdr3_aa: CASSAHLNTEAFF
j_call: TRBJ2-5; clone_size: .; d_call: .; v_call: TRBV7-9; cdr3_nt: TGTGCCAGCAGCCTTCAAACAGGGTCAGGAAGGACCCAGTACTTC; cdr3_aa: CASSLQTGSGRTQYF